This T cell receptor (beta chain) was sequenced for a study of T cells in Graves' hyperthyroidism and ophthalmopathy. The germline V and J ends were trimmed by 3 bases and 1 base, with 12 bases remaining between them. The CDR3 loop spans 15 amino acids. Germline V gene lookup returns CDR1 KGHSH and CDR2 LQKENI. The investigators amplified TCR beta CDR3 regions from RNA transcripts. A first-round RT-PCR of the TCR CDR3 used the HTBI primer set. TCRdb re-called the multiplex PCR reads with MiXCR, one entry per CDR3 protein. There are about 380,000 distinct CDR3 sequences in the sample; roughly 13% occur only once, and 20% lies in the top ten. This clonotype occurred many times. The authors obtained PBMCs from 7.5 to 10 ml of fresh peripheral blood.

The rearrangement joins TRBV18 to TRBJ1-1; D call uncertain. The receptor was isolated from a man aged 30 to 39 with Graves' hyperthyroidism that later progressed to Graves' ophthalmopathy. Sequencing was done on a sample of blood. The CDR3 loop is CASSPREEPNTEAFF. CDR3 bases: TGTGCCAGCTCACCTCGTGAGGAACCGAACACTGAAGCTTTCTTT.